A single sample gave rise to the 29 T cell receptor beta chains below, sequenced in a study of T cell responses to AZD1222 COVID-19 vaccine. Sequencing was performed with immunoSEQ multiplex PCR; in TCRdb, only in-frame clones are kept and a portion is missing. The data show just under 55,000 clones, more than 70% seen once. Sample: peripheral blood, taken on day 0 of AZD1222 vaccination. The receptor set was obtained from an adult in good health.

The chain combines TRBV12-3 or TRBV12-4 with TRBJ1-4; TRBD1 matches at 9 bases. CDR3 length equals 12 residues. J lost 14 bases, V lost 6 bases, and 7 bases had no gene match. CDR3 nucleotide sequence: TGTGCCAGCAGATCCAACAGGGGGCGGCTGTTTTTT. Its protein product is CASRSNRGRLFF.

The chain employs TRBV18 and TRBJ2-7; D is ambiguous. The CDR3 extends over 11 amino acids. Germline CDR1 reads KGHSH; CDR2 reads LQKENI. Trimming cost V 2 bases and J 6 bases, with 5 bases left between them. In DNA form, the CDR3 reads TGTGCCAGCTCACCAGGTAGCGAGCAGTACTTC. The encoded protein is CASSPGSEQYF.

The chain links TRBV4-1 to TRBJ2-1; TRBD1 matches at 7 bases. The trim removed 0 bases at V and 8 bases at J, leaving 13 bases unmatched. Germline-derived CDR1 and CDR2 are MGHRA and YSYEKL. The CDR3 totals 17 residues. The CDR3 DNA is TGCGCCAGCAGCCAAGATGTTGAGACAGGGTTTCTCTATGAGCAGTTCTTC. This gives the protein CASSQDVETGFLYEQFF.

The V call is TRBV3-1 (or the pseudogene TRBV3-2), the J call TRBJ2-7; D ambiguous. CDR1 and CDR2 (germline): LGHDT, YNNKEL (reference sequence). V gave up 0 bases and J gave up 0 bases, with 6 bases separating them. The CDR3 contains 14 residues. The CDR3 spells CASSQETNSYEQYF. The CDR3 DNA reads as TGTGCCAGCAGCCAAGAGACAAACTCCTACGAGCAGTACTTC.

The chain joins TRBV6-1 to TRBJ1-2; 8 bases are shared with TRBD1. J lost 6 bases, V lost 3 bases, and 3 bases had no gene match. Germline CDR1 MNHNS, CDR2 SASEGT. There are 13 residues in the CDR3. CDR3 protein: CASSDRGRNGYTF. The CDR3 DNA follows: TGTGCCAGCAGTGACAGGGGGCGCAATGGCTACACCTTC.

The chain employs TRBV6-5 and TRBJ2-7; D gene uncertain. Looked up from germline, CDR1 is MNHEY and CDR2 is SVGAGI. Trimming took off 6 bases at V and 3 bases at J, with 12 bases between the two ends. CDR3 size: 13 residues. The CDR3 region is CASSVGRYYEQYF. The CDR3 DNA follows: TGTGCCAGCAGCGTAGGACGGTACTACGAGCAGTACTTC.

The chain couples TRBV27 to TRBJ2-7; TRBD1 might be the D (6 bases). The CDR3 runs 16 residues. V shed 2 bases and J shed 5 bases, with 19 bases lying between them. Per the germline V gene, CDR1 is MNHEY and CDR2 is SMNVEV (reference sequence). CDR3 DNA sequence: TGTGCCAGCAGTTTAGGGTGGGGCAGGGGATTCGACGAGCAGTACTTC. Translating it yields CASSLGWGRGFDEQYF.

The chain has TRBV27 and TRBJ2-3; D possibly uses TRBD1 or TRBD2 (5 bases each). The ends were cut back, 6 bases at V and 4 bases at J, with 14 bases in the middle. CDR1 is MNHEY, CDR2 SMNVEV, per germline (reference sequence). This CDR3 has 14 amino acids. In DNA, the CDR3 is TGTGCCAGCAGGAATCTCGGGACCCCAGATACGCAGTATTTT. Its translation: CASRNLGTPDTQYF.

This clone was seen just once. The chain recombines TRBV25-1 with TRBJ2-1; 7 nucleotides agree with TRBD2. J lost 8 bases, V lost 6 bases, and 10 bases had no gene match. Germline V gives CDR1 MGHDK, CDR2 SYGVNS. This CDR3 has 14 residues. The CDR3 sequence: CASRTSGMGYEQFF. The CDR3 coding sequence is TGTGCCAGCAGGACCAGCGGGATGGGCTATGAGCAGTTCTTC.

This chain uses TRBV28 with TRBJ2-1; a weak D match, TRBD2 (6 bases). The germline CDR1 and CDR2 sequences are MDHEN and SYDVKM. The CDR3 is 16 amino acids. Trimming shortened V by 6 bases and J by 0 bases, and 15 bases separated the two germline ends. CDR3 in amino acids: CASSIAGTASYNEQFF. Written as DNA, the CDR3 is TGTGCCAGCAGCATCGCCGGGACTGCCTCCTACAATGAGCAGTTCTTC.

CDR3 DNA: TGTGCCAGCAGTTTGGACAATCGGTCTGGAAACACCATATATTTT. Translation gives CASSLDNRSGNTIYF. The V and J genes are TRBV6-5 and TRBJ1-3; maybe TRBD1 (5 bases). Trimming left V 4 bases short and J 1 base short, with 11 bases between. The CDR3 has 15 residues. The germline V gene has CDR1 MNHEY and CDR2 SVGAGI.

This clone was seen once. The chain carries TRBV10-3 and TRBJ2-1, with 11 nucleotides matching TRBD2. The CDR3 length is 15 residues. Germline-derived CDR1 and CDR2 are ENHRY and SYGVKD. V dropped 10 bases and J dropped 1; count of bases not matched to a gene: 6. CDR3: CATQTSGMSYNEQFF. The CDR3 bases are TGTGCCACACAGACTAGCGGGATGTCCTACAATGAGCAGTTCTTC.

The chain employs TRBV5-1 and TRBJ2-2; 13 nucleotides agree with TRBD2. After removal of 3 bases from V and 7 bases from J, the junction contained 6 bases not matched to a gene. This CDR3 contains 16 residues. Germline V CDR1 and CDR2: SGHRS, YFSETQ. DNA for the CDR3: TGCGCCAGCAGCTCCGGACTAGCGGGAGCTGACGGGGAGCTGTTTTTT. Its translation is CASSSGLAGADGELFF. Full variable domain (rest looked up from reference TRBV5-1 and TRBJ2-2): KAGVTQTPRYLIKTRGQQVTLSCSPISGHRSVSWYQQTPGQGLQFLFEYFSETQRNKGNFPGRFSGRQFSNSRSEMNVSTLELGDSALYLCASSSGLAGADGELFFGEGSRLTVL.

The rearrangement joins TRBV29-1 to TRBJ2-7; D may be TRBD2 (6 bases). The germline gives CDR1 SQVTM, CDR2 ANQGSEA. The CDR3 runs to 14 residues. V dropped 3 bases and J dropped 7 bases, with 19 bases sitting between them. The CDR3 loop reads CSVDSGTPGGEQYF. CDR3 DNA sequence: TGCAGCGTTGATTCGGGGACGCCCGGGGGTGAGCAGTACTTC.

This sequence joins TRBV5-1 and TRBJ2-7; possibly TRBD1 for D (6 bases). Germline V gene data show CDR1 as SGHRS and CDR2 as YFSETQ. Between the trimmed V and J ends, which lost 0 bases and 3 bases, there was a span of 10 bases. This CDR3 region has 14 residues. The CDR3 loop reads CASSLGDTDYEQYF. CDR3 in DNA: TGCGCCAGCAGCTTGGGGGACACCGACTACGAGCAGTACTTC. The full variable domain, in which reference TRBV5-1 and TRBJ2-7 provide the parts outside the CDR3, is KAGVTQTPRYLIKTRGQQVTLSCSPISGHRSVSWYQQTPGQGLQFLFEYFSETQRNKGNFPGRFSGRQFSNSRSEMNVSTLELGDSALYLCASSLGDTDYEQYFGPGTRLTVT.

The chain has TRBV28 and TRBJ1-3, with D possibly TRBD1 on 6 matching bases. CDR3 length: 17 amino acids. Trimming removed 6 bases at V and 0 bases at J, with 18 bases between. Per the germline V gene, CDR1 is MDHEN and CDR2 is SYDVKM. The DNA of the CDR3 is TGTGCCAGCAGGCCGAGCGGGGGGCCTATCTCTGGAAACACCATATATTTT. This gives the protein CASRPSGGPISGNTIYF.

The chain carries TRBV7-3 and TRBJ2-7; D might be TRBD1 (6 bases). Trimming took off 5 bases at V and 6 bases at J, with 14 bases between the two ends. The CDR3 runs to 13 residues. CDR1 and CDR2 from the germline V gene are SGHTA and FQGTGA. The CDR3 DNA follows: TGTGCCAGCAGCACACAGGGAGTTGGCGAGCAGTACTTC. Translating it yields CASSTQGVGEQYF.

The DNA of the CDR3 is TGTGCCAGTAGTACCAGCGATACTAGTTACAATGAGCAGTTCTTC. It specifies CASSTSDTSYNEQFF. This chain links TRBV19 with TRBJ2-1, with D maybe TRBD2 (5 bases). This CDR3 spans 15 amino acids. From germline, CDR1 is LNHDA and CDR2 SQIVND (reference sequence). V dropped 4 bases and J dropped 4 bases, with 14 bases sitting between them.

V gene TRBV2 combines with J gene TRBJ1-2; D call uncertain. V lost 1 base, J lost 10 bases, and 10 bases lay in between. CDR3 length equals 12 residues. From germline, CDR1 is SNHLY and CDR2 FYNNEI. The CDR3 DNA reads TGTGCCAGCAGTGAAGGGCCCGGGGTCTACACCTTC. It is translated as CASSEGPGVYTF. Together with reference TRBV2 and TRBJ1-2, the CDR3 gives the full variable domain: EPEVTQTPSHQVTQMGQEVILRCVPISNHLYFYWYRQILGQKVEFLVSFYNNEISEKSEIFDDQFSVERPDGSNFTLKIRSTKLEDSAMYFCASSEGPGVYTFGSGTRLTVV.

The chain joins TRBV18 to TRBJ1-4; D is possibly TRBD1 (5 bases). The CDR3 is made up of 14 amino acids. Per germline, CDR1 KGHSH and CDR2 LQKENI. Trimming pared 3 bases from V and 2 bases from J, leaving 7 bases between. CDR3 coding DNA: TGTGCCAGCTCACCCCCAGGGACTAATGAAAAACTGTTTTTT. Its translation is CASSPPGTNEKLFF.

The chain carries TRBV19 and TRBJ2-1; possibly TRBD2 for D (5 bases). CDR3 length: 16 amino acids. Germline V gene lookup returns CDR1 LNHDA and CDR2 SQIVND (reference sequence). Between the trimmed V and J ends, which lost 5 bases and 5 bases, there was a span of 19 bases. The CDR3 coding sequence is TGTGCCAGTAGTCTACGGAGTGGAGGCGCCAACAATGAGCAGTTCTTC. It encodes CASSLRSGGANNEQFF. The full variable domain, rest sourced from reference TRBV19 and TRBJ2-1, is DGGITQSPKYLFRKEGQNVTLSCEQNLNHDAMYWYRQDPGQGLRLIYYSQIVNDFQKGDIAEGYSVSREKKESFPLTVTSAQKNPTAFYLCASSLRSGGANNEQFFGPGTRLTVL.

The rearrangement joins TRBV30 to TRBJ1-6; D is uncertain. V was shortened by 2 bases and J by 7 bases, with 6 bases between the two germline ends. From germline, CDR1 is GTSNPN and CDR2 SVGIG (reference sequence). The CDR3 sequence is 12 residues long. CDR3 sequence: CAWSRRNSPLHF. In nucleotides, the CDR3 is TGTGCCTGGAGTCGGAGGAATTCACCCCTCCACTTT.

Only a few counts were recorded for this clone. This chain's CDR3 is CASSQDGTGNQPQHF. CDR3 DNA sequence: TGTGCCAGCAGCCAAGATGGGACGGGGAATCAGCCCCAGCATTTT. This chain connects TRBV3-1 (or the pseudogene TRBV3-2) to TRBJ1-5; D might be TRBD1 (5 bases). In germline, CDR1 is LGHDT, CDR2 YNNKEL (reference sequence). Trimming removed 0 bases at V and 4 bases at J, with 10 bases between. The CDR3 covers 15 residues.

The genes are TRBV19 and TRBJ1-6; no definite D call. The CDR3 contains 16 residues. CDR1 and CDR2 (germline): LNHDA, SQIVND (reference sequence). The ends were cut back, 5 bases at V and 0 bases at J, with 11 bases in the middle. The DNA for the CDR3 is TGTGCCAGTAGTGGAATCGGCAGCTCCTATAATTCACCCCTCCACTTT. It encodes CASSGIGSSYNSPLHF.

The chain uses TRBV19 and TRBJ2-3; 10 bases are a match to TRBD2. Trimming removed 4 bases from V and 5 bases from J; junction bases left unmatched: 6. CDR1 and CDR2 from the germline V gene are LNHDA and SQIVND (reference sequence). The CDR3 is 15 amino acids. In DNA, the CDR3 is TGTGCCAGTAGTACCTCGGGACTAGCGCTAGATACGCAGTATTTT. It encodes CASSTSGLALDTQYF.

This chain joins TRBV10-3 and TRBJ1-5, with D unresolved. The CDR3 covers 16 residues. V lost 0 bases and J lost 0, with 9 bases in between. In germline, CDR1 is ENHRY, CDR2 SYGVKD. The CDR3 nucleotides read TGTGCCATCAGTGAGTCGAGAGGGAATAGCAATCAGCCCCAGCATTTT. This sequence encodes CAISESRGNSNQPQHF.

The gene calls are TRBV9 and TRBJ2-1; no definite D call. V dropped 6 bases and J dropped 7 bases, with 5 bases sitting between them. The CDR3 has 10 residues. Looked up from germline, CDR1 is SGDLS and CDR2 is YYNGEE. For the CDR3, the DNA is TGTGCCAGCAACCGGAATGAGCAGTTCTTC. Its protein product is CASNRNEQFF. The whole variable domain, remainder taken from reference TRBV9 and TRBJ2-1, is DSGVTQTPKHLITATGQRVTLRCSPRSGDLSVYWYQQSLDQGLQFLIQYYNGEERAKGNILERFSAQQFPDLHSELNLSSLELGDSALYFCASNRNEQFFGPGTRLTVL.

Comment on this clone: Other DNA sequences in the same sample also yield this CDR3. The V gene is TRBV10-1, the J gene TRBJ1-6; D call uncertain. The V gene's germline CDR1 is WNHNN and CDR2 SYGVQD (reference sequence). Trimming removed 8 bases from V and 0 bases from J, with 8 bases in between. The CDR3 has 14 amino acids. The CDR3 reads CASSESSYNSPLHF. The CDR3 nucleotides read TGCGCCAGCTCGGAGAGCTCCTATAATTCACCCCTCCACTTT.

The gene calls are TRBV4-1 and TRBJ2-1, with 9 bases identical to TRBD2. Trimming at V came to 0 bases and at J to 3 bases, leaving 9 bases not matched to a gene. Per the germline V gene, CDR1 is MGHRA and CDR2 is YSYEKL. The CDR3 contains 18 residues. The DNA of the CDR3 is TGCGCCAGCAGCCAAGATCTACAAGGACTAGCGTACTACAATGAGCAGTTCTTC. Translated, it gives CASSQDLQGLAYYNEQFF.